The clone carrying this T cell receptor beta chain occurred a few times. Its target is unknown. Trimming shortened V by 0 bases and J by 0 bases, and 8 bases separated the two germline ends. The CDR3 runs to 15 residues. Germline CDR1 reads LGHNA; CDR2 reads YNFKEQ. MiXCR, applied by TCRdb to the 5' RACE reads, yields one record per CDR3 protein. There are more than 40,000 distinct CDR3 sequences in the sample; just under 30% occur only once, and around 3.9% lies in the top ten. Study outcomes and limitations: Tumor Tregs overlapped most with tumor, then blood, naive CD4+ cells.

The TCR comes from a female donor with breast cancer. The specimen was memory CD4+ T cells sorted from a lymph node. Sample subset: memory CD4+ T cells, CD4+CD45RO+CD25-. The chain uses TRBV4-2 and TRBJ1-1; no reliable D call. CDR3 sequence: CASSQESSLNTEAFF. DNA for the CDR3: TGTGCCAGCAGCCAAGAGAGCAGCCTGAACACTGAAGCTTTCTTT.